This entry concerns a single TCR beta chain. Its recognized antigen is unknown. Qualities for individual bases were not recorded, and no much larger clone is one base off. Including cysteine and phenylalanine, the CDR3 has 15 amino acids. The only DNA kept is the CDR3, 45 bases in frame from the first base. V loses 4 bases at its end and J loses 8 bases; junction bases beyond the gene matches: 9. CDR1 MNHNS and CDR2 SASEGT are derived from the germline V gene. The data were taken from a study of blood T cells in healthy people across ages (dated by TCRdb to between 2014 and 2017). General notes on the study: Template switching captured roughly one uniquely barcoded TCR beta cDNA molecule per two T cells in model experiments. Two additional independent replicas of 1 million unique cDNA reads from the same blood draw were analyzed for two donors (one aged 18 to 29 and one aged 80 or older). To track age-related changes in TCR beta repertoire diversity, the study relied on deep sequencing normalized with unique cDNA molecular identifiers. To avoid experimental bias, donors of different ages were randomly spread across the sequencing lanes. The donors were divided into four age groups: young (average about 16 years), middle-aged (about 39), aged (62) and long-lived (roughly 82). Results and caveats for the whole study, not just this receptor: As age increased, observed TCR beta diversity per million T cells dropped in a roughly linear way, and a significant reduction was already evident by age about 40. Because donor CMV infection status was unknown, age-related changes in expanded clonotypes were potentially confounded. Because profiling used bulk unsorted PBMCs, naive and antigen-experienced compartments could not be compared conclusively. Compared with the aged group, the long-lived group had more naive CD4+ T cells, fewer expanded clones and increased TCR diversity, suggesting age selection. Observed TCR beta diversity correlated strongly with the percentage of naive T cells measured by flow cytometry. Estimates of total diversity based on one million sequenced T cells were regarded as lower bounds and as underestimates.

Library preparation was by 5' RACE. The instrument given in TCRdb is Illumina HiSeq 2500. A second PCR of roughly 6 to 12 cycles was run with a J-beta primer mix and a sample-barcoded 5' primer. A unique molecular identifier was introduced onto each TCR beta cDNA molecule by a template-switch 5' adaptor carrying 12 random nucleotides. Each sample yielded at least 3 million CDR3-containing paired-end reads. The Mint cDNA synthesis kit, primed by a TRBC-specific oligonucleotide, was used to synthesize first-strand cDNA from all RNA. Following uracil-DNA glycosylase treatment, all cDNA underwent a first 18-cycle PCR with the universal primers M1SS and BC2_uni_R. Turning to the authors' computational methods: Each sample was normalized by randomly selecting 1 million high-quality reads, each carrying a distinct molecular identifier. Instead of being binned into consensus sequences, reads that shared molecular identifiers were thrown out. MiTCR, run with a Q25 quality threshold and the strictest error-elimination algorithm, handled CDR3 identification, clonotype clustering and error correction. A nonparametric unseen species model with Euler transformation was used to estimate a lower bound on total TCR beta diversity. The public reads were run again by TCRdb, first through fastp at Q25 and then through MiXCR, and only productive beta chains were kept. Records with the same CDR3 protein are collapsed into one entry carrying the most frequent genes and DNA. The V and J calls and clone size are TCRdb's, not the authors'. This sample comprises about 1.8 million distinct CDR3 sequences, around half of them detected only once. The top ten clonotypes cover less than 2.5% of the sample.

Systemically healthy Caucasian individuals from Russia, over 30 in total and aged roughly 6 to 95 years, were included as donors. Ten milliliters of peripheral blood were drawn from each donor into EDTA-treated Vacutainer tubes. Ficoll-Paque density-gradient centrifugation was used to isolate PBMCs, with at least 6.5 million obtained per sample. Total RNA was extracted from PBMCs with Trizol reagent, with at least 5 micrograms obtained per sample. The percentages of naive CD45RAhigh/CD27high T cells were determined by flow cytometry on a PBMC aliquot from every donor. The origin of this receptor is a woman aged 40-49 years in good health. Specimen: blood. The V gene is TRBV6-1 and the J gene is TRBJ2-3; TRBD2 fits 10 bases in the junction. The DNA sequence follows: TGTGCCAGCAGTGTGTCTAGCGGGGGAATTGGTACGCAGTATTTT. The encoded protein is CASSVSSGGIGTQYF.